This record covers a single TCR beta chain. V lost 6 bases to trimming and J lost 6 bases, with 17 bases between them. Germline V gene lookup returns CDR1 MNHEY and CDR2 SVGAGI. The CDR3 sequence is 14 residues long. Original handling: For nucleated cells, counts were estimated from reference gene primer amplification. The table came from immunoSEQ multiplex PCR; TCRdb's copy has only in-frame clones and leaves some out. That table supplies the V and J calls and clone size; D and trimming were determined from the DNA. The sample comprises 85,000 to 130,000 clones, roughly 91% of which are singletons, and about 6.3% rests with the top ten. These data are taken from a study of blood T cell repertoires in COVID-19. Study overall: COVID-19 samples collected from the United States, Italy and Spain covered acute and convalescent phases. Sample material is recorded as cDNA or gDNA derived from T cells, B-cell-depleted T cells, or PBMCs.

V is TRBV6-5 and J is TRBJ1-2, with D possibly TRBD1 on 6 matching bases. The sequence derives from a human donor in a cohort sampled during active COVID-19. Sequenced material: peripheral blood. CDR3 coding DNA: TGTGCCAGCAGCCGACGGGGGGCCGGGAATGGCTACACCTTC. Translated: CASSRRGAGNGYTF.